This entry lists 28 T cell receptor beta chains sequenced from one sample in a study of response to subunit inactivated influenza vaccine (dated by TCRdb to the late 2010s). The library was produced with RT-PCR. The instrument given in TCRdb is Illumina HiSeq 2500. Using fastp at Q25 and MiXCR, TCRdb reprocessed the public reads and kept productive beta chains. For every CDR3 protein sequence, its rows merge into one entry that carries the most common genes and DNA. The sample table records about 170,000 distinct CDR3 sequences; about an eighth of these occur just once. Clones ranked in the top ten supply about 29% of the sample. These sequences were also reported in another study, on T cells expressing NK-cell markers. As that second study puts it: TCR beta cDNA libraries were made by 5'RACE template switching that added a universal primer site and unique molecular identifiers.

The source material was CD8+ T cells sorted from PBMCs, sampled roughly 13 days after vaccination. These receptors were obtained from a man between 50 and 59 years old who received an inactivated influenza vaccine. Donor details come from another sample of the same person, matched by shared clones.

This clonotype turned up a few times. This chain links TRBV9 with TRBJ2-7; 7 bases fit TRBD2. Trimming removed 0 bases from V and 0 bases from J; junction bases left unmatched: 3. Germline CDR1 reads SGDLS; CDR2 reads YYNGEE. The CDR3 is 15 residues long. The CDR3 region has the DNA TGTGCCAGCAGCGTAGCCGGCGGGAGCTCCTACGAGCAGTACTTC. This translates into CASSVAGGSSYEQYF.

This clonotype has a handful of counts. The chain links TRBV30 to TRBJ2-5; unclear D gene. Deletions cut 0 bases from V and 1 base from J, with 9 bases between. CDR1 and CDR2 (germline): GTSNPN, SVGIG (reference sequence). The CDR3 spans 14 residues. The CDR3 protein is CAWSVGSGQETQYF. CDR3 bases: TGTGCCTGGAGTGTTGGCTCGGGCCAAGAGACCCAGTACTTC.

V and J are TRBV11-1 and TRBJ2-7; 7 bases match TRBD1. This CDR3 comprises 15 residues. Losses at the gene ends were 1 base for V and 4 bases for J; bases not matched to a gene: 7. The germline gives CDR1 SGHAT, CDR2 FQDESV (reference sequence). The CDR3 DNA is TGTGCCAGCAGCTTAGGCCTGGGGGACAGTTACGAGCAGTACTTC. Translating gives CASSLGLGDSYEQYF.

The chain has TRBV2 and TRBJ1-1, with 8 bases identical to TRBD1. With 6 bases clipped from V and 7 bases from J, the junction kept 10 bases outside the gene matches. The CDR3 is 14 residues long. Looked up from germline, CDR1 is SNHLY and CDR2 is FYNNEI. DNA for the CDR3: TGTGCCAGCAGCTCCGGACAGGGTAGGAATGAAGCTTTCTTT. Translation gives CASSSGQGRNEAFF.

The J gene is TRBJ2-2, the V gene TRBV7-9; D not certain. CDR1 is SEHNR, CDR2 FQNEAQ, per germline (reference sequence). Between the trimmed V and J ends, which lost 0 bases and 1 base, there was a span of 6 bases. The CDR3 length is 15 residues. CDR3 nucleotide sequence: TGTGCCAGCAGCTTAGCGCGGCAGAACACCGGGGAGCTGTTTTTT. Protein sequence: CASSLARQNTGELFF.

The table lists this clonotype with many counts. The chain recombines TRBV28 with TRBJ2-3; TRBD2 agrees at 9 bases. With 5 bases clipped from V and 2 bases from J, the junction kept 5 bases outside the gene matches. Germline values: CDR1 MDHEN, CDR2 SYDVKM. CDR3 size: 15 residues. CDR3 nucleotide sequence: TGTGCCAGCAGTCGACTAGCGGACGACACAGATACGCAGTATTTT. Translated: CASSRLADDTDTQYF.

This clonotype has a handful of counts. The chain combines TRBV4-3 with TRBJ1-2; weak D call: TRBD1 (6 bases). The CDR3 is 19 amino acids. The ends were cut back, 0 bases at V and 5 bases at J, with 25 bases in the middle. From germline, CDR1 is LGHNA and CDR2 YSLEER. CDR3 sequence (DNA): TGCGCCAGCAGCCAAGATTGGCGGGGGCTATCGGTAGCAGGATATGGCTACACCTTC. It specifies CASSQDWRGLSVAGYGYTF.

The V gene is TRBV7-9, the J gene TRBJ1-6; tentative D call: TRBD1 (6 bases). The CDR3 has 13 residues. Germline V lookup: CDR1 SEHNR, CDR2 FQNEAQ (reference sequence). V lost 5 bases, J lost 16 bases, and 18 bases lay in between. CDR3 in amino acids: CASSPPGHETLHF. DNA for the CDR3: TGTGCCAGCAGCCCTCCGGGACACGAGACTCTCCACTTT.

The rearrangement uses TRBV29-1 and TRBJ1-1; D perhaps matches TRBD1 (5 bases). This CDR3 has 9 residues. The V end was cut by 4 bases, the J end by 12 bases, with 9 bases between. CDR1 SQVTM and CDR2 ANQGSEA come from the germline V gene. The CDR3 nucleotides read TGCAGCGTTGTACGGGGGACTTTCTTT. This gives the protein CSVVRGTFF.

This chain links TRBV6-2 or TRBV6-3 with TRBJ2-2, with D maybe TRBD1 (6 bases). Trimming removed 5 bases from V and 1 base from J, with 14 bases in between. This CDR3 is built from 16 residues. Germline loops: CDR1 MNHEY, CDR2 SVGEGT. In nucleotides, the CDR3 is TGTGCCAGCAGTGCCTCCGGGACACAGAACACCGGGGAGCTGTTTTTT. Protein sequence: CASSASGTQNTGELFF.

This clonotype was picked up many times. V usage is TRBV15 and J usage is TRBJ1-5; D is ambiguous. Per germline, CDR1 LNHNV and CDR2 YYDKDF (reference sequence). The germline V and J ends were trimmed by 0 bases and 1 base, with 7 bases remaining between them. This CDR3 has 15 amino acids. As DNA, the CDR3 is TGTGCCACCAGCAGAGATATAACAAGCAATCAGCCCCAGCATTTT. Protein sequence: CATSRDITSNQPQHF.

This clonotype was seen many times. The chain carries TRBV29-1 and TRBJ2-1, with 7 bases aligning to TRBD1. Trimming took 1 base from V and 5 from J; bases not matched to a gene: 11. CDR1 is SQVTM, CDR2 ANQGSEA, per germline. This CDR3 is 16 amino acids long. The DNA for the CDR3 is TGCAGCGTTGAAGGATTGACAGGGATGATCCACAATGAGCAGTTCTTC. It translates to CSVEGLTGMIHNEQFF.

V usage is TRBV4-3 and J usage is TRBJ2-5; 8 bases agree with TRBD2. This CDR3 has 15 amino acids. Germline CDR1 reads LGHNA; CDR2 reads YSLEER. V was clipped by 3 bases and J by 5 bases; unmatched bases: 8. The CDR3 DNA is TGCGCCAGCAGCCAGAAGCGGGGGTCGGGGGAGACCCAGTACTTC. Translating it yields CASSQKRGSGETQYF.

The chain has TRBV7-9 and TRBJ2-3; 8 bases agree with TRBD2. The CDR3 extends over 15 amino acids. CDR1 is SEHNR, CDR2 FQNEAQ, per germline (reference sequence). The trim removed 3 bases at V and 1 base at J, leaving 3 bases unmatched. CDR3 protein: CASSFAGGRTDTQYF. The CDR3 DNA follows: TGTGCCAGCAGCTTCGCGGGAGGACGCACAGATACGCAGTATTTT.

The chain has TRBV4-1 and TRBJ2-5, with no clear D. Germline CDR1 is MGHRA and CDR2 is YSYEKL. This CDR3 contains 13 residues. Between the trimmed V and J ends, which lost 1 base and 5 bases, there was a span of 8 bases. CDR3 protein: CASSQGLGETQYF. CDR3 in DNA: TGCGCCAGCAGCCAAGGTCTAGGGGAGACCCAGTACTTC.

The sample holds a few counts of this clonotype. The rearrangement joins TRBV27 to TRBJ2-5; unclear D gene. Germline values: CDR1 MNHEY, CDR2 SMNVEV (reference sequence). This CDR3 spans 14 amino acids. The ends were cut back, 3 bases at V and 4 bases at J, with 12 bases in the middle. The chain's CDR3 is CASSFGIPPETQYF. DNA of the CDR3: TGTGCCAGCAGTTTTGGCATTCCCCCAGAGACCCAGTACTTC.

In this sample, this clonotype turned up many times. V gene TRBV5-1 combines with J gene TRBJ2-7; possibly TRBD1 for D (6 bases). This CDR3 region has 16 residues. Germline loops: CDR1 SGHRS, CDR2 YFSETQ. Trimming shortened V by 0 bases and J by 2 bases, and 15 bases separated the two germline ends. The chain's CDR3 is CASSLEDRLTTYEQYF. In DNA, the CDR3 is TGCGCCAGCAGCTTGGAAGACAGGTTAACGACCTACGAGCAGTACTTC.

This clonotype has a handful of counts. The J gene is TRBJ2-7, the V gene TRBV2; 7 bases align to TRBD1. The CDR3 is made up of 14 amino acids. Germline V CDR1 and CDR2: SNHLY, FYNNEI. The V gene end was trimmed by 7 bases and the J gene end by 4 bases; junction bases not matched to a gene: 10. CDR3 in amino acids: CASIGQEARYEQYF. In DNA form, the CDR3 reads TGTGCCAGCATCGGACAGGAGGCTCGTTACGAGCAGTACTTC. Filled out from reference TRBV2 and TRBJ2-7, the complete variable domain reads EPEVTQTPSHQVTQMGQEVILRCVPISNHLYFYWYRQILGQKVEFLVSFYNNEISEKSEIFDDQFSVERPDGSNFTLKIRSTKLEDSAMYFCASIGQEARYEQYFGPGTRLTVT.

CDR3 in DNA: TGTGCCACCAGTGAGACGGGACTAGCGGGAAATGAGCAGTTCTTC. This translates into CATSETGLAGNEQFF. The chain recombines TRBV24-1 with TRBJ2-1, with 13 bases matching TRBD2. Germline V gene lookup returns CDR1 KGHDR and CDR2 SFDVKD. The CDR3 contains 15 residues. V was clipped by 4 bases and J by 7 bases; unmatched bases: 3.

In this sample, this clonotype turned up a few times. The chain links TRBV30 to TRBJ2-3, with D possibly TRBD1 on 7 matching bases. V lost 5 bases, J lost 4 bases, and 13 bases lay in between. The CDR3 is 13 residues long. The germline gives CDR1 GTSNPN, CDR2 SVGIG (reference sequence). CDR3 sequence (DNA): TGTGCCTGGGGACAGGAGGGCCCAGATACGCAGTATTTT. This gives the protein CAWGQEGPDTQYF.

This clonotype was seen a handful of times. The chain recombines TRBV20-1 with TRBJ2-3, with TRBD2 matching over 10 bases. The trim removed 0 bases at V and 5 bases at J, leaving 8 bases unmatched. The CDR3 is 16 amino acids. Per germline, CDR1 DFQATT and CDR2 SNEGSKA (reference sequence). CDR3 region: CSARDEAGGPGDTQYF. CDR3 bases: TGCAGTGCTAGAGATGAAGCGGGGGGGCCAGGAGATACGCAGTATTTT.

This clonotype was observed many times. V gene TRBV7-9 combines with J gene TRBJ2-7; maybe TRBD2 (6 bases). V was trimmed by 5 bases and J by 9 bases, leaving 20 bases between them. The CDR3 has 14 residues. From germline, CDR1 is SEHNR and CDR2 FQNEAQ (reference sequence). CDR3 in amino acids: CASSPRDSYGVQYF. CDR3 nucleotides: TGTGCCAGCAGCCCCCGGGACTCCTACGGGGTGCAGTACTTC.

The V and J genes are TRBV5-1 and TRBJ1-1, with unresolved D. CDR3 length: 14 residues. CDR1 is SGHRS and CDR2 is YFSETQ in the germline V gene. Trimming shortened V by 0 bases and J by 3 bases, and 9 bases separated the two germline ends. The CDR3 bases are TGCGCCAGCAGCTTGGCACGCGGAGACACTGAAGCTTTCTTT. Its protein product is CASSLARGDTEAFF. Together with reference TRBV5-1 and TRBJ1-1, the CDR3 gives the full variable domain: KAGVTQTPRYLIKTRGQQVTLSCSPISGHRSVSWYQQTPGQGLQFLFEYFSETQRNKGNFPGRFSGRQFSNSRSEMNVSTLELGDSALYLCASSLARGDTEAFFGQGTRLTVV.

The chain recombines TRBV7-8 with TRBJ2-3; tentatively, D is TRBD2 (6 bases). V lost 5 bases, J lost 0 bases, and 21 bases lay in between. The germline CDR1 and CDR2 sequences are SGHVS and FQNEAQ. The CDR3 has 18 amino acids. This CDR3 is CASSSTRDSPGSTDTQYF. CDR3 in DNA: TGTGCCAGCAGCAGCACCCGGGACTCCCCGGGTAGCACAGATACGCAGTATTTT.

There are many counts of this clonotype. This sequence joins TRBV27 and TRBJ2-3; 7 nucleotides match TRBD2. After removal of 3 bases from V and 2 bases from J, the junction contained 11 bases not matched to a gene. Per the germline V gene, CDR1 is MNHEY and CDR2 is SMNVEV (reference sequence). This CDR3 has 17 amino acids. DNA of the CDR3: TGTGCCAGCAGTTTTCTGGGGAGGGAGGGTCCCACAGATACGCAGTATTTT. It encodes CASSFLGREGPTDTQYF.

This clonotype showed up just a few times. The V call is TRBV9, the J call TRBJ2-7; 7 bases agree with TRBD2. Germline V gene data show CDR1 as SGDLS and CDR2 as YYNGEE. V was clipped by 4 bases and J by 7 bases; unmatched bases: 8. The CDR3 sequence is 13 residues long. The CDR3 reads CASSPALAREQYF. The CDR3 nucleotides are TGTGCCAGCAGCCCCGCACTAGCGAGGGAGCAGTACTTC.

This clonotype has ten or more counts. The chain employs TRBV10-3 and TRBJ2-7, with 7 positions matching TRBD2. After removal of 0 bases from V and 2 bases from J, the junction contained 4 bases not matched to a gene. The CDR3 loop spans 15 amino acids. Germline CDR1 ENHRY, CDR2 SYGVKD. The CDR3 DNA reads TGTGCCATCAGTGAGTCCCTAGCGGAAACCTACGAGCAGTACTTC. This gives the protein CAISESLAETYEQYF.

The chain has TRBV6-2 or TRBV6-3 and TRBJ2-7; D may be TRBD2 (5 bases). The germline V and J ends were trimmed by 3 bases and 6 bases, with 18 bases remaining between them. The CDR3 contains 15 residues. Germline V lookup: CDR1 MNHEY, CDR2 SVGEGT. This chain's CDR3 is CASSYPAGSPPEQYF. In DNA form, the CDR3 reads TGTGCCAGCAGTTATCCGGCGGGTTCCCCTCCCGAGCAGTACTTC.